The sample holds a few counts of the clone carrying this TCR beta chain. The antigen is undetermined. This entry comes from a study of T-cell reconstitution after alpha-beta-depleted transplantation in children. Molecular barcoding with unique molecular identifiers was used for the TCRbeta library. TCRdb used MiXCR to reprocess the PCR reads, holding one entry per CDR3 protein. Of about 980,000 distinct CDR3 sequences in the sample, around 30% were seen once. The study's findings and limits: At around two months after transplant, the alpha-beta T cells were reportedly derived from several hundred expanded clones that came from non-depleted graft cells.

Trimming took 0 bases from V and 8 from J, leaving 15 bases between them. The CDR3 extends over 15 amino acids. Germline V gives CDR1 SGDLS, CDR2 YYNGEE. The chain carries TRBV9 and TRBJ2-1; the D is unclear. Sequencing was performed on PBMCs, mostly from graft donor cells, taken 360 days after TCRalphabeta/CD19-depleted stem cell transplant. This TCR came from a boy younger than two who had a stem cell transplant for SCID, so the T cells may come from the graft donor. CDR3 region: CASSVDVSPDDEQFF. The CDR3 region has the DNA TGTGCCAGCAGCGTAGATGTCAGCCCGGACGATGAGCAGTTCTTC.